There are a few counts of the clone carrying this T cell receptor beta chain. The antigen is not known. The data were taken from a study of T-cell memory formation after mild COVID-19. 5'RACE, which relied on constant-segment primers, yielded TCR alpha and TCR beta cDNA libraries carrying sample barcodes and UMIs. TCRdb recomputed calls from the 5' RACE reads with MiXCR, one row per CDR3 protein. The repertoire has some 130,000 distinct CDR3 sequences, 15% to 20% of them found once; the top ten carry 4.5% to 5.5%. V was shortened by 4 bases and J by 3 bases, with 12 bases between the two germline ends. The CDR3 is made up of 13 amino acids. Germline CDR1 and CDR2: SQVTM and ANQGSEA. Study results and caveats: The study found contracting CD4+ clones mainly in CM and EM and contracting CD8+ clones in EMRA. There was a balanced CD4/CD8 profile in clones contracting day 15 to 85, and later expanders leaned CD4+. Some SARS-CoV-2-responding clones were already detected in memory before infection.

This chain uses TRBV29-1 with TRBJ2-5; D assignment may be TRBD1 or TRBD2 (5 bases each). This TCR was recovered from a man aged 18 to 35 who had mild COVID-19 (a few samples of this study predate the infection). Cell type and time point are not known. Sequencing was performed on PBMCs or a T cell subset sorted from them (not recorded which). This chain's CDR3 is CSVARGAEETQYF. The CDR3 coding sequence is TGCAGCGTTGCCCGAGGGGCGGAAGAGACCCAGTACTTC.